In its sample, the clone carrying this T cell receptor (beta chain) ranks as large. TCRdb's copy holds only in-frame clones and misses some; the assay was immunoSEQ multiplex PCR. The table lists under 7,500 clones, around 30% of them singletons. The source of the sample is a study of graft-versus-host responses after intestinal transplantation. Study information: Recipients were given multivisceral, liver-intestinal, or isolated intestinal transplants.

V was pared by 5 bases and J by 1 base, with 3 bases of the junction left unmatched. In germline, CDR1 is LNHDA, CDR2 SQIVND (reference sequence). The CDR3 runs 14 residues. Overall study findings and caveats: Within allografts, high graft-versus-host to host-versus-graft clonal ratios were seen among patients with graft-donor T cell macrochimerism. Declines in HvG clones occurring early post-transplant were associated with peak circulating GvH clone levels.

CFSE-labeled responder cells (roughly 200,000) were plated with roughly 200,000 irradiated, violet-dye-labeled stimulator cells. The sample was alloreactive CD8+ T cells from a mixed lymphocyte reaction culture, taken before transplantation. Documented subset: CFSE-low proliferating T cells sorted from roughly 6-day pre-transplant mixed lymphocyte reaction (GvH or HvG direction). This receptor was identified in a human patient who was an organ donor for intestinal transplantation. J is TRBJ2-7 and V is TRBV19; the match to TRBD1 covers 9 bases. The chain's CDR3 is CASSPGTGSYEQYF. The DNA for the CDR3 is TGTGCCAGTAGTCCCGGGACAGGGTCCTACGAGCAGTACTTC.